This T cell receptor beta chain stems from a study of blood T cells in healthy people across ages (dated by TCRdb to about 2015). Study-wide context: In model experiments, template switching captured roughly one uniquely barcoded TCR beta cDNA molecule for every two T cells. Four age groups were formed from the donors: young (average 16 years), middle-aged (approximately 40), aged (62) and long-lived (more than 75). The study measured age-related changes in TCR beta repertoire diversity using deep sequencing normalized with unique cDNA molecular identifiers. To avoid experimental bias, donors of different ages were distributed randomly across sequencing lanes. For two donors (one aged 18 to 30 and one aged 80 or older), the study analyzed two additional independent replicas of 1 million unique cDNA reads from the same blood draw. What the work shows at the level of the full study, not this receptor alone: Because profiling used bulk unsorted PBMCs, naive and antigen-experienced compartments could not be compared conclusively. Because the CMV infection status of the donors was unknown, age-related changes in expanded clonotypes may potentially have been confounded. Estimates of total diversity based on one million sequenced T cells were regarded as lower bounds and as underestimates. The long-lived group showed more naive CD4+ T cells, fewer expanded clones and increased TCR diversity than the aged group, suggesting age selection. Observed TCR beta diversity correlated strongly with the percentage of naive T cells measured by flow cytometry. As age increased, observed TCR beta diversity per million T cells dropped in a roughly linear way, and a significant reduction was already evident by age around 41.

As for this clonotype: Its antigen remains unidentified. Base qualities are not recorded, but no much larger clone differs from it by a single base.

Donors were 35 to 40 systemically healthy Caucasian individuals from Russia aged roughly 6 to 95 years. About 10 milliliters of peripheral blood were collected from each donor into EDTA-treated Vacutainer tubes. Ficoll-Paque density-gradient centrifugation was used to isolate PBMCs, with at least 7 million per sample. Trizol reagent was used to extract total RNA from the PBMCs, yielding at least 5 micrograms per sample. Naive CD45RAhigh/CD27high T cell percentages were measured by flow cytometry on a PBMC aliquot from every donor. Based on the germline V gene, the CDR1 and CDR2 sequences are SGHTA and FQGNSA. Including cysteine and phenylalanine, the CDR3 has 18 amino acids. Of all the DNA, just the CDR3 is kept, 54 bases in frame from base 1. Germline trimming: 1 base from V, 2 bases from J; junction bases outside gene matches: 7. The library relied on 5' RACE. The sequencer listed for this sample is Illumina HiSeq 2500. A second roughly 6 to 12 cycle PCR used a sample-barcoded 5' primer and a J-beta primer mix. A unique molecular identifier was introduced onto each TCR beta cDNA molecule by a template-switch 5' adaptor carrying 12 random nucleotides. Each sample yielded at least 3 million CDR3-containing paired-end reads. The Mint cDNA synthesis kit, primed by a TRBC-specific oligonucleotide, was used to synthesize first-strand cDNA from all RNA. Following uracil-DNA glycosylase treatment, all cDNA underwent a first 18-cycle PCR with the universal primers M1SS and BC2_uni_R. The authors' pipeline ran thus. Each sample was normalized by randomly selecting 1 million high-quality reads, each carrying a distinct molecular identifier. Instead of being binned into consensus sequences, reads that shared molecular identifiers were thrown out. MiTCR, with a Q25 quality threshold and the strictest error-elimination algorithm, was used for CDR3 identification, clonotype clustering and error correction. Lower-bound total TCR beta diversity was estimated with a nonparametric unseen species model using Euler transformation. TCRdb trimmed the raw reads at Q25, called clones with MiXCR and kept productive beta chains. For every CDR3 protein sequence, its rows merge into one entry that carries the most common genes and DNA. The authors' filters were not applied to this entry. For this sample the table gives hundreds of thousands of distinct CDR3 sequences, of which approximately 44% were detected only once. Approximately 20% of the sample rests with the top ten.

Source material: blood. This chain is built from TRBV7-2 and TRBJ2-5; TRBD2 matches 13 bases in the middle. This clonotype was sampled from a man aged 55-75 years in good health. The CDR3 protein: CASSLELAGGPWQETQYF. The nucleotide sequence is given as TGTGCCAGCAGCTTAGAACTAGCGGGGGGGCCGTGGCAAGAGACCCAGTACTTC.